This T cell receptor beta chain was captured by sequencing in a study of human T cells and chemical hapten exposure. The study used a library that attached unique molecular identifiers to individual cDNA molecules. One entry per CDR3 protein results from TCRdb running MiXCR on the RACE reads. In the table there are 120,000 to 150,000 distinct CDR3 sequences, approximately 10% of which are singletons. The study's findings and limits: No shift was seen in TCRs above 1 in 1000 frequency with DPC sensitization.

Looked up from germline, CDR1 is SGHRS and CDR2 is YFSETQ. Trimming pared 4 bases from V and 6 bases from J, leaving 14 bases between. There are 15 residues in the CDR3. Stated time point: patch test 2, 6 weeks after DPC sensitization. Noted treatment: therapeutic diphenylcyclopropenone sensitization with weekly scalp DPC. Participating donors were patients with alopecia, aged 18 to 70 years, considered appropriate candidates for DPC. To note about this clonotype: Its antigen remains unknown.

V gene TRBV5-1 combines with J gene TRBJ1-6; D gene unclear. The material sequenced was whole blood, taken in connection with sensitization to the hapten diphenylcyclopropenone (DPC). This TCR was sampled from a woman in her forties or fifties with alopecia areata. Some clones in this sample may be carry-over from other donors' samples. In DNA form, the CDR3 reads TGCGCCAGCAGCCTTGCGGTGGCAGCTAATTCACCCCTCCACTTT. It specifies CASSLAVAANSPLHF. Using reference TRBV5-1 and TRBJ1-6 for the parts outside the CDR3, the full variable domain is KAGVTQTPRYLIKTRGQQVTLSCSPISGHRSVSWYQQTPGQGLQFLFEYFSETQRNKGNFPGRFSGRQFSNSRSEMNVSTLELGDSALYLCASSLAVAANSPLHFGNGTRLTVT.